This TCR beta chain came from a study of response to subunit inactivated influenza vaccine. Each CDR3 protein gets one entry after TCRdb re-called the RT-PCR reads with MiXCR. The repertoire consists of more than 600,000 distinct CDR3 sequences, with approximately 18% occurring once and the leading ten covering approximately 11%. In this sample, this clonotype turned up a few times. CDR1 and CDR2 from the germline V gene are SGHRS and YFSETQ. This CDR3 region has 13 residues. Trimming removed 7 bases at V and 1 base at J, with 8 bases between. The chain is built from TRBV5-1 and TRBJ2-2; D is undetermined. The receptor's source is a man aged 45 to 65 who received an inactivated influenza vaccine. The specimen comprised PBMCs from blood, sampled roughly 5 days after vaccination. Written as DNA, the CDR3 is TGCGCCAGCGAACAAGGGAACACCGGGGAGCTGTTTTTT. This gives the protein CASEQGNTGELFF.